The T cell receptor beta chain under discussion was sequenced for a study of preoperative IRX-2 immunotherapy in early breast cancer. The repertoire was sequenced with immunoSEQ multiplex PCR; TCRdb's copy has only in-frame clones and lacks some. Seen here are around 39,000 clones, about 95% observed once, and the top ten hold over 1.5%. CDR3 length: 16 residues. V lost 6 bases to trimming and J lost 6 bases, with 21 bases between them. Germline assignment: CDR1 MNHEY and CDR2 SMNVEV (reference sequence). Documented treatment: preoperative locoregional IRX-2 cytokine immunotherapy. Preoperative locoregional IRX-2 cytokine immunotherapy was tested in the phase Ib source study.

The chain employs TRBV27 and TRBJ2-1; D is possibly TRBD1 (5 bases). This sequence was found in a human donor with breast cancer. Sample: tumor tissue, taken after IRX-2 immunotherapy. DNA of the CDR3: TGTGCCAGCAGCCACAGGCCGGGTGGAACGGGCAATGAGCAGTTCTTC. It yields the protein CASSHRPGGTGNEQFF.